The present T cell receptor beta chain was sequenced within a study of neurological immune-mediated disorders (dated by TCRdb to the late 2010s). Describing the broader study: Peripheral blood TCR-beta repertoires from HTLV-I-associated myelopathy (HAM/TSP) patients, multiple sclerosis patients and healthy controls were compared by UMI-based sequencing. Alongside PBMC samples, the set of about 97 TCR-beta libraries contained longitudinal samples, technical triplicates, and paired CD4+ and CD8+ T-cell subsets that had been sorted. The cohort was made up of around 70 subjects, consisting of some 14 HAM/TSP patients, around 35 multiple sclerosis patients and about 20 healthy controls.

cDNA synthesis used template-switch 5'RACE with a primer carrying a 10-nucleotide random unique molecular identifier tagging each TCR transcript. Over 170 million TCR-beta sequences, covering 15-18 subjects, were produced in each sequencing run. The RNeasy kit was used to extract total RNA. Using the KAPA Real-time Library Amplification kit, TCR-beta VDJ regions were amplified with primers for the TCR constant region and the 5'RACE anchor. Sample indexes and Illumina adaptors were added in a first PCR, and a second PCR then increased library yield. The roughly 650 bp TCR product was size-selected on a 2% E-gel SizeSelection system after Ampure bead purification. Before pooling, library quality was checked on a Bioanalyzer, concentration was measured with Qubit, and libraries were quantified with the Kapa Library Quantification kit. Paired-end 2 x 150 bp sequencing of the libraries was performed on an Illumina HiSeq 2500. To increase sequence diversity, about 24-32% phiX was spiked into each library pool. In the authors' own workflow: Quality-filtered reads were processed with the UMI-based MiGEC pipeline, and over 90% of raw TCR sequences were removed by the MiGEC pipeline during error correction. IMGT germline references were used for aligning VDJ genes, and each clonotype was defined as a unique CDR3 amino acid sequence together with its V-J genes. Clonal expansion, Shannon diversity, and CDR3 relatedness (CalcPairwiseDistances, ClusterSamples) were evaluated with VDJtools, and phylogenetic trees were built with CLCbio workbench. Using coefficient-of-variation modelling across technical triplicates, the study counted a clone as expanded if it had at least 8 unique UMIs. In TCRdb, the public reads were trimmed at Q25 with fastp and aligned with MiXCR, with productive beta chains retained. For every CDR3 protein sequence, its rows merge into one entry that carries the most common genes and DNA. These V and J calls originate from TCRdb's pipeline instead of the authors' own analysis. A total of around 26,000 distinct CDR3 sequences appear in this sample, 5% to 7.5% of them only once. The ten most abundant clones make up around 8.3% of the sample.

This clonotype was seen many times. The clone's antigen remains unknown. No clone much larger than this one lies a single base away; base qualities are absent. Points the paper makes about the study in general: Expanded clones from different subjects shared no identical CDR3 amino acid sequences, which suggests that TCR-beta repertoires were private in all groups. The highest TCR clonal expansion was observed in HAM/TSP patients, whereas the lowest was observed in MS patients, even when compared with healthy controls.

From the germline V gene (reference sequence), CDR1 is DFQATT and CDR2 is SNEGSKA. V and J are truncated by 6 bases and 4 bases respectively, leaving an intervening sequence of 16 bases. From its cysteine to its phenylalanine, the CDR3 spans 14 amino acids. Only the CDR3 region is kept as DNA, spanning 42 bases read in frame from base 1. The healthy controls were volunteers from blood banks in Maryland, USA. For the unsorted PBMC libraries, 2 million PBMCs were stored in RNAlater at -80 degrees C until RNA extraction and were used to generate the libraries. PBMCs were separated from peripheral blood using Ficoll-Hypaque density gradient centrifugation and then cryopreserved in liquid nitrogen.

The clonotype originates from a woman between 45 and 60 years old in good health. The rearrangement joined TRBV20-1 to TRBJ2-1, and the D gene may be TRBD2, 5 bases matching. What was sequenced was PBMCs. The CDR3 in this case is CSAVGSTIYNEQFF. The sequenced DNA is TGCAGTGCCGTCGGGTCGACTATTTACAATGAGCAGTTCTTC.